This T cell receptor beta chain is from a study of beta chain features in type 1 diabetes. Study findings and constraints: The study found moderately but significantly shorter TCRB CDR3s in all four CD4+ subsets of Type 1 diabetes patients. Patients and controls would be equally affected if PCR favored shorter templates.

V lost 3 bases to trimming and J lost 10 bases, with 13 bases between them. The germline gives CDR1 MDHEN, CDR2 SYDVKM. The CDR3 loop spans 13 amino acids. This clone came up a few times. Its antigen is currently unknown. Markers CD45RO/CCR7/CD25/CD127/CD95/CD27 served to sort CD4+ naive, central memory, regulatory and stem cell-like memory cells. Sequenced material consisted of expressed TCRB transcripts (all of the isolated RNA was reverse transcribed). Profiled with immunoSEQ multiplex PCR; TCRdb holds only in-frame clones, not every one. Of under 300,000 clones listed, roughly 22% were seen once; the top ten hold 0.028%.

The clonotype originates from a woman aged 40 to 50 with type 1 diabetes. This chain joins TRBV28 and TRBJ2-1, with TRBD1 as a possible D gene (7 bases). Sequencing was performed on naive CD4+ T cells from blood. In DNA form, the CDR3 reads TGTGCCAGCAGTTTCCACAGGGGAGGCGAGCAGTTCTTC. Residues: CASSFHRGGEQFF. Filled out from reference TRBV28 and TRBJ2-1, the complete variable domain reads DVKVTQSSRYLVKRTGEKVFLECVQDMDHENMFWYRQDPGLGLRLIYFSYDVKMKEKGDIPEGYSVSREKKERFSLILESASTNQTSMYLCASSFHRGGEQFFGPGTRLTVL.